This TCR beta chain was found in a study of T cell repertoires in cytomegalovirus infection. Study in general: Through public TCR beta signatures, both CMV infection and matching HLA type were indicated. Whole-study results and caveats: HLA-C-restricted CMV clonotypes gave the most frequent clonotype in two of eight donors.

TCRdb called the reads again in MiXCR, with one record for every CDR3 protein. There are 150,000 to 200,000 distinct CDR3 sequences in the sample; roughly a fifth occur only once, and around 3.1% lies in the top ten. This clonotype was detected a few times. The antigen is undetermined. CDR3 size: 15 residues. Trimming pared 3 bases from V and 6 bases from J, leaving 16 bases between. Germline V gene sequence: CDR1 SGHTA, CDR2 FQGTGA. The sequenced sample consisted of PBMCs. The V call is TRBV7-3, the J call TRBJ2-3; D perhaps matches TRBD1 (6 bases). This clonotype was sampled from a human donor in good health (CMV status not recorded). Some clones in this sample may be carry-over from other donors' samples. CDR3 residues: CASSLATGSADTQYF. The CDR3 nucleotides read TGTGCCAGCAGCTTGGCTACAGGGTCGGCGGATACGCAGTATTTT.